Listed below are T cell receptor beta chains from one sample, sequenced in a study of blood T cell repertoires in COVID-19. Only in-frame clones appear in the TCRdb table, and some are missing; sequencing was by immunoSEQ multiplex PCR. The sample carries a few hundred thousand clones, 85% recorded once. Sample: peripheral blood. These receptors were taken from a human donor in a cohort sampled during active COVID-19. Both conserved end residues are part of each CDR3. Each record gives: clone size, V gene, D gene, J gene, CDR3 protein, CDR3 DNA. The D gene is left open where the match is weak. The size entry is marked missing in some rows and otherwise reads once, few, many or a size class.

size: once
V: TRBV6-6
D: TRBD1
J: TRBJ1-1
CDR3: CASRLDRGTGTEAFF
DNA: TGTGCCAGCAGGTTGGACAGGGGTACAGGCACTGAAGCTTTCTTT

size: .
V: TRBV6-5
D: .
J: TRBJ2-3
CDR3: CASSLGQLRAQYF
DNA: TGTGCCAGCAGCCTGGGCCAATTGCGAGCGCAGTATTTT

size: .
V: TRBV7-2
D: TRBD1
J: TRBJ2-2
CDR3: CASSFRDRAESGELFF
DNA: TGTGCCAGCAGCTTCCGAGACAGGGCAGAGTCCGGGGAGCTGTTTTTT

size: .
V: TRBV11-2
D: .
J: TRBJ2-7
CDR3: CASSLSLGTPYEQYF
DNA: TGTGCCAGCAGCTTAAGTTTGGGGACACCCTACGAGCAGTACTTC

size: .
V: TRBV6-5
D: TRBD1
J: TRBJ1-2
CDR3: CASSYSGQGEDYGYTF
DNA: TGTGCCAGCAGTTACTCCGGACAGGGGGAAGACTATGGCTACACCTTC

size: .
V: TRBV12-5
D: .
J: TRBJ2-4
CDR3: CASGLNDFKNIQYF
DNA: TGTGCTAGTGGTTTGAACGACTTTAAAAACATTCAGTACTTC

size: .
V: TRBV7-3
D: .
J: TRBJ1-2
CDR3: CASSPVEEIYGYTF
DNA: TGTGCCAGCAGCCCGGTGGAGGAGATCTATGGCTACACCTTC

size: .
V: TRBV18
D: .
J: TRBJ1-2
CDR3: CASSPPQVYSYGYTF
DNA: TGTGCCAGCTCACCACCCCAAGTGTACAGCTATGGCTACACCTTC

size: .
V: TRBV6-5
D: TRBD1
J: TRBJ1-1
CDR3: CASSYGTEAFF
DNA: TGTGCCAGCAGTTACGGGACAGAGGCTTTCTTT

size: .
V: TRBV7-2
D: .
J: TRBJ1-1
CDR3: CATSRSRDTEAFF
DNA: TGTGCCACCTCCCGCTCGAGGGACACTGAAGCTTTCTTT

size: .
V: TRBV18
D: .
J: TRBJ2-5
CDR3: CASSSREGQTQETQYF
DNA: TGTGCCAGCTCTTCCCGCGAGGGCCAAACCCAAGAGACCCAGTACTTC

size: .
V: TRBV18
D: TRBD2
J: TRBJ2-3
CDR3: CASSPGLAGGSTDTQYF
DNA: TGTGCCAGCTCACCGGGACTAGCGGGGGGAAGCACAGATACGCAGTATTTT

size: .
V: TRBV10-3
D: TRBD1
J: TRBJ1-1
CDR3: CAISEGTGGGGTEAFF
DNA: TGTGCCATCAGTGAAGGGACAGGGGGTGGTGGAACTGAAGCTTTCTTT

size: .
V: TRBV7-3
D: .
J: TRBJ2-2
CDR3: CASSPSQPGELFF
DNA: TGTGCCAGCAGTCCTAGTCAGCCCGGGGAGCTGTTTTTT

size: once
V: TRBV6-5
D: .
J: TRBJ1-2
CDR3: CASSPRTVDGYTF
DNA: TGTGCCAGCAGCCCCCGGACAGTAGATGGCTACACCTTC

size: few
V: TRBV24-1
D: .
J: TRBJ2-7
CDR3: CATSDARDLTYEQYF
DNA: TGTGCCACCAGTGATGCCCGGGACTTGACCTACGAGCAGTACTTC

size: .
V: TRBV3-1/TRBV3-2
D: .
J: TRBJ2-1
CDR3: CASSQLSPGEQFF
DNA: TGTGCCAGCAGCCAATTATCTCCCGGTGAGCAGTTCTTC

size: .
V: TRBV10-2
D: .
J: TRBJ1-1
CDR3: CASSDTGPEEAFF
DNA: TGCGCCAGCAGCGATACAGGGCCAGAAGAAGCTTTCTTT

size: few
V: TRBV7-3
D: TRBD2
J: TRBJ2-3
CDR3: CASKKSGGAVGDTQYF
DNA: TGTGCCAGCAAAAAAAGCGGGGGAGCCGTTGGAGATACGCAGTATTTT

size: .
V: TRBV24-1
D: .
J: TRBJ2-2
CDR3: CATSDQAGADTGELFF
DNA: TGTGCCACCAGTGATCAGGCAGGGGCGGACACCGGGGAGCTGTTTTTT

size: .
V: TRBV19
D: .
J: TRBJ2-1
CDR3: CASSIDNYNEQFF
DNA: TGTGCCAGTAGTATAGATAACTACAATGAGCAGTTCTTC

size: once
V: TRBV3-1/TRBV3-2
D: .
J: TRBJ2-2
CDR3: CASSQDTSTGELFF
DNA: TGTGCCAGCAGCCAAGATACAAGCACCGGGGAGCTGTTTTTT

size: .
V: TRBV28
D: .
J: TRBJ1-4
CDR3: CASSSGFERFF
DNA: TGTGCCAGCAGTTCGGGGTTTGAGCGGTTTTTT

size: few
V: TRBV5-1
D: .
J: TRBJ2-3
CDR3: CASSLAGARTDTQYF
DNA: TGCGCCAGCAGCTTGGCTGGGGCCCGCACAGATACGCAGTATTTT

size: .
V: TRBV24-1
D: .
J: TRBJ1-2
CDR3: CATSDHPQAGALNYGYTF
DNA: TGTGCCACCAGTGATCACCCACAGGCGGGAGCTCTTAACTATGGCTACACCTTC

size: once
V: TRBV2
D: TRBD1
J: TRBJ1-5
CDR3: CASSVYRAGGENQPQHF
DNA: TGTGCCAGCAGTGTATATCGGGCAGGGGGCGAAAATCAGCCCCAGCATTTT

size: .
V: TRBV24-1
D: .
J: TRBJ1-2
CDR3: CATSDRYLTYGYTF
DNA: TGTGCCACCAGTGACCGGTACCTTACCTATGGCTACACCTTC

size: .
V: TRBV18
D: TRBD2
J: TRBJ2-7
CDR3: CASSPRLADEQYF
DNA: TGTGCCAGCTCACCACGCCTAGCGGATGAGCAGTACTTC

size: .
V: TRBV10-3
D: TRBD1
J: TRBJ2-7
CDR3: CAISEGDRVNEQYF
DNA: TGTGCCATCAGCGAGGGGGACAGGGTGAACGAGCAGTACTTC

size: .
V: TRBV6-5
D: .
J: TRBJ2-5
CDR3: CASKRGRYQETQYF
DNA: TGTGCCAGCAAGCGAGGGCGGTACCAGGAGACCCAGTACTTC

size: .
V: TRBV6-5
D: .
J: TRBJ1-1
CDR3: CASSYSNRNTEAFF
DNA: TGTGCCAGCAGTTACTCAAACAGGAACACTGAAGCTTTCTTT

size: .
V: TRBV7-6
D: TRBD1
J: TRBJ1-5
CDR3: CASRDAPDRISNQPQHF
DNA: TGTGCCAGCAGGGACGCTCCGGACAGGATTAGCAATCAGCCCCAGCATTTT

size: once
V: TRBV7-2
D: TRBD1
J: TRBJ2-7
CDR3: CASRDRGSYEQYF
DNA: TGTGCCAGCAGGGACAGGGGTTCGTACGAGCAGTACTTC

size: .
V: TRBV30
D: .
J: TRBJ2-7
CDR3: CAWSLQGYEQYF
DNA: TGTGCCTGGAGTTTACAGGGATACGAGCAGTACTTC

size: .
V: TRBV5-4
D: .
J: TRBJ1-1
CDR3: CASSFTDLNTEAFF
DNA: TGTGCCAGCAGCTTTACGGACTTGAACACTGAAGCTTTCTTT

size: .
V: TRBV5-1
D: TRBD2
J: TRBJ2-7
CDR3: CASSLAGAGIYEQYF
DNA: TGCGCCAGCAGCTTGGCGGGAGCGGGGATATACGAGCAGTACTTC

size: once
V: TRBV24-1
D: .
J: TRBJ1-2
CDR3: CATSDDSTF
DNA: TGTGCCACCAGTGACGACAGCACCTTC

size: .
V: TRBV7-3
D: .
J: TRBJ2-3
CDR3: CASSLGLTDTQYF
DNA: TGTGCCAGCAGCTTAGGCCTTACAGATACGCAGTATTTT

size: .
V: TRBV28
D: .
J: TRBJ1-1
CDR3: CASSRNREGVAEAFF
DNA: TGTGCCAGCAGTCGTAACAGGGAGGGTGTGGCTGAAGCTTTCTTT

size: .
V: TRBV10-2
D: TRBD1
J: TRBJ1-6
CDR3: CASSRQGESPLHF
DNA: TGCGCCAGCTCGAGACAGGGAGAATCACCCCTCCACTTT

size: .
V: TRBV5-6
D: .
J: TRBJ1-2
CDR3: CASSLKVDQIQGGYTF
DNA: TGTGCCAGCAGCTTGAAGGTAGATCAGATACAGGGAGGCTACACCTTC

size: .
V: TRBV12-5
D: TRBD1
J: TRBJ1-2
CDR3: CASGLGQGAGGYTF
DNA: TGTGCTAGTGGTTTGGGACAGGGGGCAGGTGGCTACACCTTC

size: .
V: TRBV15
D: .
J: TRBJ1-2
CDR3: CATSRDYPQDTNYGYTF
DNA: TGTGCCACCAGCAGAGATTATCCACAGGATACTAACTATGGCTACACCTTC

size: .
V: TRBV5-4
D: TRBD1
J: TRBJ2-7
CDR3: CASREDRGPGEQYF
DNA: TGTGCCAGCAGGGAAGACAGGGGGCCGGGCGAGCAGTACTTC

size: many
V: TRBV5-1
D: .
J: TRBJ2-1
CDR3: CASSGGTNNEQFF
DNA: TGCGCCAGTTCGGGGGGCACCAACAATGAGCAGTTCTTC